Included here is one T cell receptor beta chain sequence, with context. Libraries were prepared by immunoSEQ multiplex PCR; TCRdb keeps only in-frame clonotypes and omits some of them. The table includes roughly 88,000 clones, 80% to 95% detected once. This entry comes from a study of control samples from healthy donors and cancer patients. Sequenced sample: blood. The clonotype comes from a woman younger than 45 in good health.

The CDR3 here is CASSIGEGYEQYF. The CDR3 DNA reads TGTGCCAGTAGTATAGGAGAGGGCTACGAGCAGTACTTC. V gene TRBV19 combines with J gene TRBJ2-7; maybe TRBD2 (5 bases). The CDR3 consists of 13 residues. V dropped 1 base and J dropped 3 bases, with 7 bases sitting between them. Per the germline V gene, CDR1 is LNHDA and CDR2 is SQIVND (reference sequence).